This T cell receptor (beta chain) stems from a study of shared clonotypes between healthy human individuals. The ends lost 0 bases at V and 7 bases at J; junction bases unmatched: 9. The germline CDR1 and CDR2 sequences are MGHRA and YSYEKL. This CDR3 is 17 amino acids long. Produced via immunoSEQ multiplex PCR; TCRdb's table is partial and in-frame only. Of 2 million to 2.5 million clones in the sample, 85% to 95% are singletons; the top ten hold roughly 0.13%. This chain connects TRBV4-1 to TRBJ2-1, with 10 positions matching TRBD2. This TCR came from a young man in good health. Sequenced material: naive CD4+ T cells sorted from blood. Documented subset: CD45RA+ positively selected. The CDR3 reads CASSQDDRLAGVNEQFF. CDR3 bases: TGCGCCAGCAGCCAAGATGACAGGCTAGCGGGAGTTAATGAGCAGTTCTTC.